This T cell receptor (beta chain) stems from a study of vaccination effects on CD4 cells after COVID-19. The trim removed 5 bases at V and 7 bases at J, leaving 6 bases unmatched. CDR3 length: 14 amino acids. The germline V gene has CDR1 SGHVS and CDR2 FQNEAQ. In this sample, this clone turned up once. As yet, its antigen is unknown. Antigen-specific CD4+ T cells were expanded with viral peptide pools in the ViraFEST assay before sequencing. Researchers isolated CD4+ T cells once about 11 days of culture had elapsed. Participants completed two doses of the BNT162b2 or mRNA-1273 vaccine. PBMC cultures contained about 2 million cells per well, approximately 11 IU/ml IL-2 and around 9.9 ug/ml peptides. Produced via immunoSEQ multiplex PCR; TCRdb's table is partial and in-frame only. This table holds some 30,000 clones, around 80% found once.

The clonotype originates from a human donor who received a COVID-19 vaccine. Some clones in this sample may be carry-over from other donors' samples. The sample consisted of CD4+ T cells from PBMCs cultured with HCoV-NL63 spike peptides, taken after COVID-19 vaccination. V usage is TRBV7-8 and J usage is TRBJ2-3; 10 positions match TRBD2. In DNA form, the CDR3 reads TGTGCCAGCAGCGTCACTAGCGGGGAGAATACGCAGTATTTT. This translates into CASSVTSGENTQYF.